The 29 T cell receptor beta chains given below trace back to one sample, sequenced in a study of vaccination effects on CD4 cells after COVID-19. Before sequencing, viral peptide pools were used by the ViraFEST assay to expand antigen-specific CD4+ T cells. Scientists isolated CD4+ T cells after an approximately 9-day culture period ended. A PCR test confirmed that the person had SARS-CoV-2 infection between March and December 2020. These receptors have no identified antigens. Only in-frame clones appear in the TCRdb table, and some are missing; sequencing was by immunoSEQ multiplex PCR. The table includes about 26,000 clones, approximately 78% detected once. The material sequenced was CD4+ T cells from PBMCs cultured with HCoV-NL63 spike peptides, taken before COVID-19 vaccination. Every receptor here comes from a human donor who had a prior SARS-CoV-2 infection.

This chain links TRBV2 with TRBJ2-7; 7 bases agree with TRBD1. CDR3 length: 15 residues. Germline V lookup: CDR1 SNHLY, CDR2 FYNNEI. V shed 3 bases and J 5 bases; nucleotides not matched to a gene: 10. The CDR3 DNA follows: TGTGCCAGCAGTGACGGCCAGGGGGTTAGGGACGAGCAGTACTTC. Translated: CASSDGQGVRDEQYF.

CDR3 protein: CASSFLGGTGELFF. The CDR3 DNA sequence: TGCGCCAGCAGCTTTTTGGGAGGCACCGGGGAGCTGTTTTTT. V gene TRBV5-1 combines with J gene TRBJ2-2, with a weak D call TRBD2 (6 bases). Trimming took off 2 bases at V and 4 bases at J, with 9 bases between the two ends. From germline, CDR1 is SGHRS and CDR2 YFSETQ. The CDR3 has 14 amino acids.

This chain links TRBV20-1 with TRBJ1-2; D call uncertain. The CDR3 length is 11 residues. Germline V gene data show CDR1 as DFQATT and CDR2 as SNEGSKA (reference sequence). The V end lost 5 bases, the J end lost 3 bases, and 7 bases lay between the germline ends. The CDR3 DNA follows: TGCAGTGCTTTAACGGACTATGGCTACACCTTC. Its protein is CSALTDYGYTF.

V usage is TRBV6-5 and J usage is TRBJ1-1; the match to TRBD1 covers 10 bases. CDR1 and CDR2 (germline): MNHEY, SVGAGI. V lost 6 bases to trimming and J lost 5 bases; unmatched junction nucleotides: 9. This CDR3 region has 15 residues. CDR3 nucleotides: TGTGCCAGCAGCCTAGGGGACAGGGGAGGAACTGAAGCTTTCTTT. It encodes CASSLGDRGGTEAFF.

The rearrangement joins TRBV5-1 to TRBJ2-3; D remains ambiguous. V dropped 4 bases and J dropped 1 base, with 10 bases sitting between them. This CDR3 contains 14 residues. Looked up from germline, CDR1 is SGHRS and CDR2 is YFSETQ. This CDR3 is CASSRNLGTDTQYF. CDR3 nucleotides: TGCGCCAGCAGCCGAAATCTGGGCACAGATACGCAGTATTTT.

The chain is built from TRBV5-5 and TRBJ2-3; 14 bases match TRBD2. CDR3 size: 16 residues. Per germline, CDR1 SGHKS and CDR2 YYEKEE (reference sequence). Trimming cost V 2 bases and J 4 bases; bases outside gene matches: 3. CDR3 sequence: CASSFGLAGGADTQYF. In DNA form, the CDR3 reads TGTGCCAGCAGCTTCGGACTAGCGGGGGGTGCAGATACGCAGTATTTT.

The chain is built from TRBV4-2 and TRBJ1-3; D gene unclear. V lost 0 bases, J lost 0 bases, and 9 bases lay in between. The CDR3 runs to 16 residues. Per germline, CDR1 LGHNA and CDR2 YNFKEQ. The DNA of the CDR3 is TGTGCCAGCAGCCAAGAAATCCTCATCTCTGGAAACACCATATATTTT. Protein: CASSQEILISGNTIYF.

The chain recombines TRBV10-3 with TRBJ1-5; 7 positions match TRBD1. Trimming removed 0 bases from V and 0 bases from J; junction bases left unmatched: 5. Per germline, CDR1 ENHRY and CDR2 SYGVKD. The CDR3 has 17 amino acids. DNA for the CDR3: TGTGCCATCAGTGAGTCCGGTAGGGGGCATAGCAATCAGCCCCAGCATTTT. Its translation is CAISESGRGHSNQPQHF.

This chain joins TRBV6-5 and TRBJ1-4; D remains ambiguous. Germline CDR1 reads MNHEY; CDR2 reads SVGAGI. V was cut by 6 bases and J by 8 bases, with 19 bases left in between. The CDR3 is made up of 15 amino acids. This chain's CDR3 is CASSPMFEGGEKLFF. The CDR3 DNA reads TGTGCCAGCAGCCCCATGTTTGAGGGTGGCGAAAAACTGTTTTTT.

The CDR3: CASSLMGGPNEKLFF. The DNA for the CDR3 is TGTGCCAGCAGTTTAATGGGGGGCCCTAATGAAAAACTGTTTTTT. The gene calls are TRBV28 and TRBJ1-4; maybe TRBD1 (6 bases). Trimming stripped 2 bases from V and 3 bases from J, with 10 bases between. The CDR3 has 15 residues. Germline V gives CDR1 MDHEN, CDR2 SYDVKM. Supplemented by reference TRBV28 and TRBJ1-4, the full variable domain reads DVKVTQSSRYLVKRTGEKVFLECVQDMDHENMFWYRQDPGLGLRLIYFSYDVKMKEKGDIPEGYSVSREKKERFSLILESASTNQTSMYLCASSLMGGPNEKLFFGSGTQLSVL.

The sample holds a few counts of this clone. The CDR3 coding sequence is TGTGCCAGCAGCCCCGGTGGGGGGGGCTTCGATGAGCAGTTCTTC. Protein sequence: CASSPGGGGFDEQFF. The chain joins TRBV11-2 to TRBJ2-1; tentatively, D is TRBD2 (7 bases). Trimming removed 5 bases from V and 8 bases from J, with 19 bases in between. CDR3 length equals 15 residues. Germline CDR1 SGHAT, CDR2 FQNNGV.

The chain combines TRBV5-6 with TRBJ1-1; no reliable D call. The germline V and J ends were trimmed by 1 base and 1 base, with 11 bases remaining between them. This CDR3 comprises 15 residues. Germline-derived CDR1 and CDR2 are SGHDT and YYEEEE. CDR3 DNA: TGTGCCAGCAGCTTGATAGTGTTCGGGAACACTGAAGCTTTCTTT. This codes for CASSLIVFGNTEAFF.

The chain couples TRBV5-4 to TRBJ2-5; D may be TRBD2 (6 bases). CDR3 size: 15 residues. V was pared by 0 bases and J by 5 bases, with 14 bases between. Germline CDR1 is SGHNT and CDR2 is YYREEE (reference sequence). The CDR3 coding sequence is TGTGCCAGCAGCTTGGATTCACTAGCTATGGAGACCCAGTACTTC. Translated: CASSLDSLAMETQYF.

The J gene is TRBJ2-5, the V gene TRBV9; D may be TRBD2 (5 bases). Trimming took off 3 bases at V and 5 bases at J, with 26 bases between the two ends. Per germline, CDR1 SGDLS and CDR2 YYNGEE. The CDR3 is 18 residues long. CDR3 residues: CASSAHRGSADGMETQYF. CDR3 coding DNA: TGTGCCAGCAGCGCACACCGTGGTAGCGCCGATGGGATGGAGACCCAGTACTTC.

This chain joins TRBV5-1 and TRBJ2-7; maybe TRBD1 (5 bases). The germline V gene encodes CDR1 SGHRS and CDR2 YFSETQ. The CDR3 extends over 13 amino acids. V lost 2 bases and J lost 2, with 8 bases in between. This CDR3 is CASSFSRAYEQYF. As DNA, the CDR3 is TGCGCCAGCAGCTTCTCCAGGGCCTACGAGCAGTACTTC.

This clone occurred a few times. The V and J genes are TRBV6-2 or TRBV6-3 and TRBJ2-2; TRBD1 agrees at 7 bases. V gave up 2 bases and J gave up 6 bases; unmatched junction bases: 3. CDR3 size: 14 residues. Per germline, CDR1 MNHEY and CDR2 SVGEGT. CDR3 amino acids: CASSYGQGAGELFF. The DNA of the CDR3 is TGTGCCAGCAGTTACGGGCAGGGGGCCGGGGAGCTGTTTTTT.

The V gene is TRBV19, the J gene TRBJ1-1, with D perhaps matching TRBD1 (6 bases). With 0 bases removed from V and 3 bases from J, the gap between germline ends came to 14 bases. The CDR3 is 16 amino acids. Germline CDR1 and CDR2: LNHDA and SQIVND (reference sequence). CDR3 coding DNA: TGTGCCAGTAGTATAGAAAGGGGGGATTGGTACACTGAAGCTTTCTTT. Residues: CASSIERGDWYTEAFF.

The chain links TRBV3-1 (or the pseudogene TRBV3-2) to TRBJ1-3; D not certain. CDR1 and CDR2 from the germline V gene are LGHDT and YNNKEL (reference sequence). The CDR3 has 13 residues. Trimming took off 7 bases at V and 0 bases at J, with 7 bases between the two ends. In DNA form, the CDR3 reads TGTGCCAGCATCAGTATCTCTGGAAACACCATATATTTT. Its protein is CASISISGNTIYF.

The chain carries TRBV6-5 and TRBJ2-5; D is unresolved. The germline V gene has CDR1 MNHEY and CDR2 SVGAGI. Deletions cut 0 bases from V and 1 base from J, with 6 bases between. The CDR3 covers 14 residues. In nucleotides, the CDR3 is TGTGCCAGCAGTTACTCACAGCTCCAAGAGACCCAGTACTTC. This sequence encodes CASSYSQLQETQYF.

The V gene is TRBV3-1 (or the pseudogene TRBV3-2), the J gene TRBJ1-6; D not resolved. The CDR3 is 13 residues long. Germline CDR1 LGHDT, CDR2 YNNKEL (reference sequence). V was clipped by 4 bases and J by 10 bases, with 11 bases between them. The CDR3 loop is CASSPLRSSPLHF. The CDR3 DNA sequence: TGTGCCAGCAGCCCCTTGCGAAGCTCACCCCTCCACTTT.

The V gene is TRBV9, the J gene TRBJ1-4; TRBD1 might be the D (5 bases). V gave up 4 bases and J gave up 10 bases, with 14 bases separating them. This CDR3 spans 13 amino acids. Germline V gene sequence: CDR1 SGDLS, CDR2 YYNGEE. For the CDR3, the DNA is TGTGCCAGCAGCTTAAGGGACGGTGGAAAACTGTTTTTT. This codes for CASSLRDGGKLFF. Based on the CDR3 plus reference TRBV9 and TRBJ1-4, the full variable domain is DSGVTQTPKHLITATGQRVTLRCSPRSGDLSVYWYQQSLDQGLQFLIQYYNGEERAKGNILERFSAQQFPDLHSELNLSSLELGDSALYFCASSLRDGGKLFFGSGTQLSVL.

This clone was detected a few times. The chain recombines TRBV4-1 with TRBJ2-1; D gene uncertain. CDR3 size: 14 residues. V lost 2 bases, J lost 8 bases, and 13 bases lay in between. CDR1 and CDR2 from the germline V gene are MGHRA and YSYEKL. The CDR3 reads CASSQPTLGHEQFF. As DNA, the CDR3 is TGCGCCAGCAGCCAACCTACTCTAGGACATGAGCAGTTCTTC.

The V call is TRBV19, the J call TRBJ2-1; 10 nucleotides align to TRBD2. CDR1 LNHDA and CDR2 SQIVND come from the germline V gene (reference sequence). V lost 7 bases to trimming and J lost 6 bases; unmatched junction nucleotides: 6. This CDR3 contains 14 residues. The CDR3 sequence is CASMKAGGVNEQFF. CDR3 sequence (DNA): TGTGCCAGTATGAAAGCGGGAGGGGTCAATGAGCAGTTCTTC. Supplemented by reference TRBV19 and TRBJ2-1, the full variable domain reads DGGITQSPKYLFRKEGQNVTLSCEQNLNHDAMYWYRQDPGQGLRLIYYSQIVNDFQKGDIAEGYSVSREKKESFPLTVTSAQKNPTAFYLCASMKAGGVNEQFFGPGTRLTVL.

V is TRBV6-5 and J is TRBJ1-5, with D possibly being TRBD1 (5 bases). V gave up 0 bases and J gave up 6 bases, with 12 bases separating them. Per germline, CDR1 MNHEY and CDR2 SVGAGI. This CDR3 comprises 15 residues. CDR3 nucleotides: TGTGCCAGCAGTTACTCGGCGCAGGGTGGTCAGCCCCAGCATTTT. Protein product: CASSYSAQGGQPQHF.

This clone was observed a handful of times. This chain links TRBV18 with TRBJ2-1; 11 bases are a match to TRBD2. Unmatched junction bases numbered 7, after V lost 5 bases and J lost 7 bases. CDR1 is KGHSH and CDR2 is LQKENI in the germline V gene. The CDR3 length is 15 residues. The DNA for the CDR3 is TGTGCCAGCTCATCCACTCTAGCGGGAGGAAATGAGCAGTTCTTC. Amino acid sequence: CASSSTLAGGNEQFF.

The chain has TRBV14 and TRBJ1-3; D remains ambiguous. CDR3 length: 15 amino acids. V shed 4 bases and J shed 0 bases, with 10 bases lying between them. The germline V gene encodes CDR1 SGHDN and CDR2 FVKESK. CDR3 region: CASSRPGISGNTIYF. CDR3 coding DNA: TGTGCCAGCAGCCGTCCGGGGATCTCTGGAAACACCATATATTTT.

The rearrangement uses TRBV2 and TRBJ1-2; D is possibly TRBD1 (5 bases). The germline gives CDR1 SNHLY, CDR2 FYNNEI. Trimming removed 6 bases at V and 3 bases at J, with 8 bases between. The CDR3 runs to 12 residues. CDR3 protein: CASSREDYGYTF. The CDR3 DNA follows: TGTGCCAGCAGCAGGGAGGACTATGGCTACACCTTC.

This rearrangement joins TRBV19 to TRBJ2-1; a weak D match, TRBD2 (5 bases). CDR1 LNHDA and CDR2 SQIVND come from the germline V gene (reference sequence). The CDR3 is 16 residues long. Between the trimmed V and J ends, which lost 0 bases and 4 bases, there was a span of 13 bases. As DNA, the CDR3 is TGTGCCAGTAGTATAGATAGCCGGCCGGGGTACAATGAGCAGTTCTTC. It encodes CASSIDSRPGYNEQFF.

This chain links TRBV4-2 with TRBJ2-5; TRBD2 matches 8 bases. Germline lookup yields CDR1 LGHNA and CDR2 YNFKEQ. After removal of 0 bases from V and 1 base from J, the junction contained 4 bases not matched to a gene. This CDR3 is built from 16 residues. This CDR3 reads CASSQDPSGSQETQYF. The CDR3 DNA reads as TGTGCCAGCAGCCAAGATCCTAGCGGGTCCCAAGAGACCCAGTACTTC.